The 18 T cell receptor beta chains reported below all come from one sample, sequenced in a study of long-term antiretroviral therapy in people with HIV. This was the immunoSEQ v3.0 assay at survey level. Sequenced by immunoSEQ multiplex PCR; TCRdb stores in-frame clones only, minus some. Altogether around 15,000 clones are present, 88% being singletons, with the ten largest covering about 12%. The specimen comprised unsorted PBMCs, sampled 0.7 years before starting antiretroviral therapy. These receptors all come from a man in his forties or fifties with HIV.

V and J are TRBV11-3 and TRBJ2-5, with D perhaps being TRBD1 or TRBD2 (5 bases each). Trimming took 4 bases from V and 2 from J, leaving 17 bases between them. The CDR3 runs 16 residues. Germline CDR1 and CDR2: SGHNT and YENEEA. The CDR3 reads CASSSPLGADQETQYF. The CDR3 DNA reads as TGTGCCAGCAGCTCGCCCCTCGGGGCCGATCAAGAGACCCAGTACTTC. Combining the CDR3 with reference TRBV11-3 and TRBJ2-5 gives the whole variable domain EAGVVQSPRYKIIEKKQPVAFWCNPISGHNTLYWYLQNLGQGPELLIRYENEEAVDDSQLPKDRFSAERLKGVDSTLKIQPAELGDSAVYLCASSSPLGADQETQYFGPGTRLLVL.

This chain connects TRBV2 to TRBJ1-2; no firm D call. CDR3 length: 13 amino acids. V lost 6 bases, J lost 4 bases, and 12 bases lay in between. Per germline, CDR1 SNHLY and CDR2 FYNNEI. The CDR3 DNA reads TGTGCCAGCAGCTCCGGACTGAGCTATGGCTACACCTTC. Its translation is CASSSGLSYGYTF.

The genes are TRBV2 and TRBJ1-1; no clear D. Germline lookup yields CDR1 SNHLY and CDR2 FYNNEI. The V and J ends lost 8 bases and 1 base respectively, with 14 bases between them. The CDR3 extends over 14 amino acids. DNA of the CDR3: TGTGCCAGCGAGGACTCGGCAGCGAACACTGAAGCTTTCTTT. Translation gives CASEDSAANTEAFF.

The chain recombines TRBV30 with TRBJ1-5, with D perhaps TRBD1 (5 bases). Germline CDR1 and CDR2: GTSNPN and SVGIG (reference sequence). CDR3 length: 18 residues. Trimming removed 0 bases at V and 0 bases at J, with 18 bases between. The chain's CDR3 is CAWSVGGRSWGSNQPQHF. CDR3 coding DNA: TGTGCCTGGAGTGTGGGGGGACGGTCATGGGGTAGCAATCAGCCCCAGCATTTT.

This chain joins TRBV15 and TRBJ1-1, with 7 bases identical to TRBD1. The ends lost 1 base at V and 2 bases at J; junction bases unmatched: 4. The CDR3 totals 15 residues. CDR1 is LNHNV and CDR2 is YYDKDF in the germline V gene (reference sequence). The CDR3 protein is CATSRGDRANTEAFF. CDR3 DNA sequence: TGTGCCACCAGCAGAGGAGACAGGGCAAACACTGAAGCTTTCTTT.

The chain joins TRBV9 to TRBJ2-6, with D uncertain. This CDR3 is built from 19 residues. Germline V gene sequence: CDR1 SGDLS, CDR2 YYNGEE. Trimming left V 0 bases short and J 2 bases short, with 18 bases between. The CDR3 region has the DNA TGTGCCAGCAGCGTAGGCTGGATTGGGGTACCACCTGGGGCCAACGTCCTGACTTTC. Translating it yields CASSVGWIGVPPGANVLTF.

V usage is TRBV18 and J usage is TRBJ1-2; TRBD1 is a possible D gene (6 bases). Germline V gene lookup returns CDR1 KGHSH and CDR2 LQKENI. The CDR3 has 13 amino acids. V was clipped by 6 bases and J by 6 bases, with 14 bases between them. The CDR3 sequence is CASSTGFRDGYTF. CDR3 sequence (DNA): TGTGCCAGCTCCACAGGGTTTCGTGATGGCTACACCTTC.

The sample holds one count of this clone. The chain carries TRBV6-5 and TRBJ2-5; D perhaps matches TRBD2 (5 bases). The V end was cut by 7 bases, the J end by 2 bases, with 14 bases between. There are 14 residues in the CDR3. CDR1 is MNHEY, CDR2 SVGAGI, per germline. The CDR3 DNA sequence: TGTGCCAGCAATCGCGGGCTAGGGCAAGAGACCCAGTACTTC. Its translation: CASNRGLGQETQYF.

The rearrangement uses TRBV5-1 and TRBJ2-1; D ambiguous. The germline V gene encodes CDR1 SGHRS and CDR2 YFSETQ. The length of the CDR3 is 16 residues. Trimming took 4 bases from V and 0 from J, leaving 14 bases between them. CDR3 region: CASSGDPLDSYNEQFF. The DNA of the CDR3 is TGCGCCAGCAGCGGGGATCCACTGGACTCCTACAATGAGCAGTTCTTC.

The chain recombines TRBV7-9 with TRBJ2-2, with a tentative D call TRBD2 (5 bases). CDR1 and CDR2 (germline): SEHNR, FQNEAQ (reference sequence). The V gene lost 11 bases and the J gene lost 7 bases, with 17 bases spanning the gap. This CDR3 region has 13 residues. Written as DNA, the CDR3 is TGTGCCGGCGTTGAATCGGGGTTCGGGGAGCTGTTTTTT. Its protein product is CAGVESGFGELFF. Based on the CDR3 plus reference TRBV7-9 and TRBJ2-2, the full variable domain is DTGVSQNPRHKITKRGQNVTFRCDPISEHNRLYWYRQTLGQGPEFLTYFQNEAQLEKSRLLSDRFSAERPKGSFSTLEIQRTEQGDSAMYLCAGVESGFGELFFGEGSRLTVL.

The chain combines TRBV4-2 with TRBJ2-7; 10 nucleotides line up with TRBD2. After removal of 1 base from V and 2 bases from J, the junction contained 8 bases not matched to a gene. CDR1 and CDR2 (germline): LGHNA, YNFKEQ. The CDR3 contains 17 residues. The CDR3 here is CASSQAVIAGGTYEQYF. DNA of the CDR3: TGTGCCAGCAGCCAAGCTGTGATAGCGGGAGGTACCTACGAGCAGTACTTC.

The chain links TRBV5-6 to TRBJ2-7, with a weak D call TRBD1 (6 bases). Per the germline V gene, CDR1 is SGHDT and CDR2 is YYEEEE. V was pared by 2 bases and J by 2 bases, with 14 bases between. CDR3 length: 15 amino acids. The DNA for the CDR3 is TGTGCCAGCAGCTTATCACTGGACAGAACCTACGAGCAGTACTTC. Amino acids: CASSLSLDRTYEQYF.

CDR3: CASSTTRTTALLEQYF. Here the CDR3 DNA reads TGTGCCAGTAGTACAACCCGGACTACGGCCCTACTCGAGCAGTACTTC. The J gene is TRBJ2-7, the V gene TRBV19; D possibly corresponds to TRBD2 (6 bases). Between the trimmed V and J ends, which lost 4 bases and 6 bases, there was a span of 22 bases. The germline gives CDR1 LNHDA, CDR2 SQIVND (reference sequence). This CDR3 is built from 16 residues.

The V gene is TRBV4-3, the J gene TRBJ1-4, with TRBD1 as a possible D gene (6 bases). V lost 4 bases to trimming and J lost 12 bases, with 24 bases between them. Germline V gene lookup returns CDR1 LGHNA and CDR2 YSLEER. The CDR3 consists of 16 residues. CDR3 DNA sequence: TGCGCCAGCAGCCGTAGGGATCCGGGGGCGAGGGGAGAACTGTTTTTT. Residues: CASSRRDPGARGELFF.

This clone has only one observation. The chain carries TRBV25-1 and TRBJ1-6; unclear D gene. Trimming took 5 bases from V and 4 from J, leaving 12 bases between them. The CDR3 sequence is 15 residues long. The germline gives CDR1 MGHDK, CDR2 SYGVNS. CDR3 in DNA: TGTGCCAGCAGTAAGGCAGACGGATATAATTCACCCCTCCACTTT. This codes for CASSKADGYNSPLHF.

The chain couples TRBV5-1 to TRBJ2-5; D is possibly TRBD1 or TRBD2 (5 bases each). This CDR3 region has 15 residues. Germline CDR1 SGHRS, CDR2 YFSETQ. The V end lost 2 bases, the J end lost 3 bases, and 14 bases lay between the germline ends. CDR3 in amino acids: CASSLMGVAEETQYF. The CDR3 DNA sequence: TGCGCCAGCAGCTTAATGGGGGTGGCGGAAGAGACCCAGTACTTC.

The chain combines TRBV11-1 with TRBJ2-7, with D maybe TRBD2 (5 bases). Trimming left V 5 bases short and J 8 bases short, with 16 bases between. There are 13 residues in the CDR3. Per the germline V gene, CDR1 is SGHAT and CDR2 is FQDESV (reference sequence). For the CDR3, the DNA is TGTGCCAGCAGCGACCCGGGTAGAGGGAAGCAGTACTTC. Translated, it gives CASSDPGRGKQYF.

This rearrangement joins TRBV9 to TRBJ2-2, with 7 positions matching TRBD1. The germline V gene has CDR1 SGDLS and CDR2 YYNGEE. Trimming removed 4 bases from V and 7 bases from J; junction bases left unmatched: 10. The CDR3 runs to 15 residues. The CDR3 region is CASSPRRGLGGELFF. CDR3 DNA: TGTGCCAGCAGCCCCCGCAGGGGGTTGGGCGGGGAGCTGTTTTTT.